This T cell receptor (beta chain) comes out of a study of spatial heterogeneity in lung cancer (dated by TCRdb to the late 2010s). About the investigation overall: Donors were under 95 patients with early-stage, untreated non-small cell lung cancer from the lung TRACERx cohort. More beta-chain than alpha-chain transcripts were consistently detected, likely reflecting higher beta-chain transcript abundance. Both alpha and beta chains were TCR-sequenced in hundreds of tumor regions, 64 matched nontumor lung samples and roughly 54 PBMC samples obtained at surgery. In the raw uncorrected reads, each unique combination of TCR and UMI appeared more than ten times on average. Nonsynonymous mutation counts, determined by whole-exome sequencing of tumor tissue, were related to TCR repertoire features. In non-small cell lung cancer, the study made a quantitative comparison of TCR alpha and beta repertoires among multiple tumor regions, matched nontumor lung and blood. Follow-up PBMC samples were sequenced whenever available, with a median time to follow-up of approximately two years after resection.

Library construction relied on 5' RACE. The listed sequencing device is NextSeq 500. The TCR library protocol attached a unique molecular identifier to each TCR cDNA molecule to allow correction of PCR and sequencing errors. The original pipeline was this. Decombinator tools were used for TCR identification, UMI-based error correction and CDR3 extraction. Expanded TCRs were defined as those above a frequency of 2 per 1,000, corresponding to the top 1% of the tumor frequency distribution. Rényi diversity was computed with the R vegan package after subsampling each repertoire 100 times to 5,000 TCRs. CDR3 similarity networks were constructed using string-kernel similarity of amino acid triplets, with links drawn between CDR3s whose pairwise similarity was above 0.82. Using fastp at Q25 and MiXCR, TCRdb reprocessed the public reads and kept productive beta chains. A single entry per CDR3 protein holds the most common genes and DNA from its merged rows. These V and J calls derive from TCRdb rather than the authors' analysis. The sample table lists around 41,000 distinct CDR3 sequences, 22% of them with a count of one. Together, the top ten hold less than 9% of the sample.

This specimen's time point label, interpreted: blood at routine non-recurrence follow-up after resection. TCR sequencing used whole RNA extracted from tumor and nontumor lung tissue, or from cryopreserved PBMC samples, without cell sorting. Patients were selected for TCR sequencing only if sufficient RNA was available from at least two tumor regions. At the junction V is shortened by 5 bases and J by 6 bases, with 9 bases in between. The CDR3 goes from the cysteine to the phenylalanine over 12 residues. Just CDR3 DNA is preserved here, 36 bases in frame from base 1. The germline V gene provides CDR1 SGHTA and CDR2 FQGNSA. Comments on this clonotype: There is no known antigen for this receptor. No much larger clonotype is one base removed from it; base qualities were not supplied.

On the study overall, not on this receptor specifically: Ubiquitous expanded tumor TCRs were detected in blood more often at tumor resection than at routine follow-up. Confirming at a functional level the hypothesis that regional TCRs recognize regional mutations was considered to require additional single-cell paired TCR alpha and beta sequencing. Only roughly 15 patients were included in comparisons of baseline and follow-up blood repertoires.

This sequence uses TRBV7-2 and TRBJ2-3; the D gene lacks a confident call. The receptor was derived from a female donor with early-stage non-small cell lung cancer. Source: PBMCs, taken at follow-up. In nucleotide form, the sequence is TGTGCCAGCAGCCGCTACGCGGATACGCAGTATTTT. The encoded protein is CASSRYADTQYF.